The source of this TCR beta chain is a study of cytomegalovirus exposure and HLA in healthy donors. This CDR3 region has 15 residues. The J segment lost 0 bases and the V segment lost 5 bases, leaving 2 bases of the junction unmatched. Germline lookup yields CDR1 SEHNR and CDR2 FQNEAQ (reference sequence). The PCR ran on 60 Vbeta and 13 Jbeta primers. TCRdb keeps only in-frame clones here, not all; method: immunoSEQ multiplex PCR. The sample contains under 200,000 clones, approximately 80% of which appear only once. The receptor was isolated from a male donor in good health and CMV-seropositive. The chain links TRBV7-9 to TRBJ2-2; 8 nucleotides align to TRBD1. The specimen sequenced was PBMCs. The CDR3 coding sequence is TGTGCCAGCAGCATACAGGGGGCGAACACCGGGGAGCTGTTTTTT. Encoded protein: CASSIQGANTGELFF.